This passage covers 4 T cell receptor beta chains from one sample sequenced in a study of T-cell memory formation after mild COVID-19. TCRdb re-called the 5' RACE reads through MiXCR, storing one row per CDR3 protein. Of about 260,000 distinct CDR3 sequences listed, less than 9.5% are singletons. Sample: PBMCs or a T cell subset sorted from them (not recorded which). All receptors come from a man younger than 35 who had mild COVID-19 (a few samples of this study predate the infection). Cell type and time point are not known.

The chain couples TRBV18 to TRBJ1-2; tentatively, D is TRBD1 (5 bases). Trimming took 3 bases from V and 5 from J, leaving 19 bases between them. CDR1 is KGHSH and CDR2 is LQKENI in the germline V gene. CDR3 size: 16 residues. The CDR3 loop reads CASSPLIGGGAYGYTF. CDR3 nucleotides: TGTGCCAGCTCACCGTTAATCGGTGGTGGGGCTTATGGCTACACCTTC.

This clonotype was counted a few times. The chain employs TRBV7-8 and TRBJ2-1; 8 nucleotides align to TRBD2. This CDR3 is 14 amino acids long. Unmatched junction bases numbered 6, after V lost 2 bases and J lost 9 bases. Germline V gene lookup returns CDR1 SGHVS and CDR2 FQNEAQ. The CDR3 nucleotides read TGTGCCAGCAGCTTAATGGCGGGGGGCGGTGAGCAGTTCTTC. Translation gives CASSLMAGGGEQFF.

This clonotype was counted between two and nine times. The rearrangement links TRBV28 to TRBJ1-2, with D possibly TRBD1 on 5 matching bases. CDR3 length equals 15 residues. The germline CDR1 and CDR2 sequences are MDHEN and SYDVKM. The V end was cut by 2 bases, the J end by 0 bases, with 10 bases between. Here the CDR3 DNA reads TGTGCCAGCAGTTTAGTTGGCAGGGCTAACTATGGCTACACCTTC. Protein product: CASSLVGRANYGYTF.

This clonotype was detected many times. V usage is TRBV12-3 or TRBV12-4 and J usage is TRBJ1-6; the D gene is possibly TRBD1 (5 bases). V lost 6 bases and J lost 9, with 18 bases in between. The CDR3 totals 15 residues. The CDR3 bases are TGTGCCAGCAGCTCCACGTCGGGGGGAGGTTCACCCCTCCACTTT. Translated: CASSSTSGGGSPLHF.